The text below deals with one T cell receptor (beta chain). The table came from immunoSEQ multiplex PCR; TCRdb's copy has only in-frame clones and leaves some out. The sample records approximately 190,000 clones, less than 90% being singletons. The sample originates from a study of blood T cell repertoires in COVID-19. This CDR3 is 16 amino acids long. The V and J genes are TRBV21-1 and TRBJ2-1; the table gives TRBD2 as D, unverified against the DNA. TRBV21-1 is a listed pseudogene. This receptor was taken from a human donor in a cohort sampled during active COVID-19. The sequencing input was peripheral blood. CDR3 DNA: TGTGCCAGCAGCAAAAACCCGGGACTAGCGAACAATGAGCAGTTCTTC. Translation: CASSKNPGLANNEQFF.